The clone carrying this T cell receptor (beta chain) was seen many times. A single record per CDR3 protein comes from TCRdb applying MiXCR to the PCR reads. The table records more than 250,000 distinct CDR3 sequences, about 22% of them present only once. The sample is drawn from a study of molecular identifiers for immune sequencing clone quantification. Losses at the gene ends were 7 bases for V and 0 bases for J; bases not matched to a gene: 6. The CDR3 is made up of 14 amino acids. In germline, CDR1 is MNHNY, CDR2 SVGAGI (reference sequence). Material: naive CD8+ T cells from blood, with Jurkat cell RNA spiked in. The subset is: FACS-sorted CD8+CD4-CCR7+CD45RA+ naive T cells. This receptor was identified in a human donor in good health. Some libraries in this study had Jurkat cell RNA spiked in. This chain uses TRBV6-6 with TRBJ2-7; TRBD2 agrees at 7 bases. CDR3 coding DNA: TGTGCCAGCATATTGGCGGGGGACTCCTACGAGCAGTACTTC. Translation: CASILAGDSYEQYF.